A single sample is the source of the 3 T cell receptor beta chains below, sequenced in a study of human T cells and chemical hapten exposure. Time point here: patch test 1, 2 weeks after DPC sensitization. Treatment described: therapeutic diphenylcyclopropenone sensitization with weekly scalp DPC. TCRdb redid the calling of the RACE reads with MiXCR, one entry per CDR3 protein. The sample records approximately 340,000 distinct CDR3 sequences, 5.5% to 8% being singletons. The sequencing here drew on whole blood, taken in connection with sensitization to the hapten diphenylcyclopropenone (DPC). Source of these receptors: a young woman with alopecia areata. Some clones in this sample may be carry-over from other donors' samples.

This clonotype was seen a few times. The CDR3 is CASSLGQGHQPQHF. CDR3 sequence (DNA): TGTGCCAGCAGCTTAGGACAGGGTCATCAGCCCCAGCATTTT. The gene calls are TRBV7-9 and TRBJ1-5; 7 nucleotides align to TRBD1. Germline CDR1 and CDR2: SEHNR and FQNEAQ (reference sequence). The CDR3 runs to 14 residues. Trimming cost V 1 base and J 5 bases; bases outside gene matches: 2.

This chain connects TRBV7-2 to TRBJ2-7; TRBD1 is a possible D gene (6 bases). The CDR3 sequence is 14 residues long. CDR1 SGHTA and CDR2 FQGNSA come from the germline V gene. The germline V and J ends were trimmed by 0 bases and 7 bases, with 13 bases remaining between them. CDR3 sequence reads: CASSLATGSREQYF. Here the CDR3 DNA reads TGTGCCAGCAGCTTAGCGACAGGATCACGGGAGCAGTACTTC.

This clonotype showed up many times. V and J are TRBV10-3 and TRBJ2-3, with TRBD2 matching over 7 bases. Losses at the gene ends were 4 bases for V and 0 bases for J; bases not matched to a gene: 7. This CDR3 region has 16 residues. Per the germline V gene, CDR1 is ENHRY and CDR2 is SYGVKD. The CDR3 nucleotides read TGTGCCATCAGTGGGGCGGCTAGCGGTAGCACAGATACGCAGTATTTT. This sequence encodes CAISGAASGSTDTQYF.